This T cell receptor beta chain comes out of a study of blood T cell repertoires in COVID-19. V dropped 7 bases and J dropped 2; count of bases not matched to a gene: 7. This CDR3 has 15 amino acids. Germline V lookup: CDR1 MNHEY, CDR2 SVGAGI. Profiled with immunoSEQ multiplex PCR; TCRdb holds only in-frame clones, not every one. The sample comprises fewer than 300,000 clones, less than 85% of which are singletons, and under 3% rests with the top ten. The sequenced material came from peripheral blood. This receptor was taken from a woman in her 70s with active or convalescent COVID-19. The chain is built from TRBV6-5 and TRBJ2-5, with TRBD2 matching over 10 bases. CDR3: CASTWTSGSQETQYF. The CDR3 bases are TGTGCCAGCACCTGGACTAGCGGTTCTCAAGAGACCCAGTACTTC.